These 12 T cell receptor beta chains were all obtained from the same sample, sequenced in a study of Graves' ophthalmopathy and Graves' hyperthyroidism. The authors amplified TCR beta CDR3 regions from RNA transcripts. In the first round, RT-PCR was carried out with HTBI primers, and a multiplex PCR formed the second round. In TCRdb, the multiplex PCR reads were re-called with MiXCR into one record per CDR3 protein. The repertoire has about 740,000 distinct CDR3 sequences, roughly two fifths of them found once; the top ten carry approximately 43%. Sequenced input: peripheral blood. The receptor set was obtained from an adult man with Graves' ophthalmopathy.

Note on this clonotype: A read error may account for a junction end that differs from germline. The rearrangement joins TRBV7-3 to TRBJ1-6; D is possibly TRBD1 (5 bases). The CDR3 length is 15 residues. The germline V gene encodes CDR1 SGHTA and CDR2 FQGTGA. The CDR3 bases are TGCGCCAGCAGCCAAGGAGGGGTTTATTCTTCACCCCTCCACTTT. This translates into CASSQGGVYSSPLHF.

The V gene is TRBV29-1, the J gene TRBJ2-7; D is unresolved. Germline lookup yields CDR1 SQVTM and CDR2 ANQGSEA. CDR3 length: 11 residues. V was trimmed by 7 bases and J by 5 bases, leaving 12 bases between them. Written as DNA, the CDR3 is TGCAGCGGGAGACCAGGACACGAGCAGTACTTC. It specifies CSGRPGHEQYF.

The CDR3 here is CSATGGGSYGYTF. The CDR3 nucleotides are TGCAGTGCAACAGGGGGTGGTAGCTATGGCTACACCTTC. The chain recombines TRBV20-1 with TRBJ1-2; 8 bases match TRBD1. The CDR3 runs 13 residues. Germline-derived CDR1 and CDR2 are DFQATT and SNEGSKA (reference sequence). The V and J ends lost 6 bases and 4 bases, in that order; junction bases with no gene match: 7.

The V call is TRBV20-1, the J call TRBJ2-5; 9 nucleotides line up with TRBD1. The CDR3 is made up of 17 amino acids. CDR1 DFQATT and CDR2 SNEGSKA come from the germline V gene (reference sequence). V dropped 6 bases and J dropped 2; count of bases not matched to a gene: 16. The CDR3 is CSASGTGFQSYQETQYF. The CDR3 bases are TGCAGTGCCTCCGGGACAGGGTTTCAATCTTATCAAGAGACCCAGTACTTC.

The J gene is TRBJ2-6, the V gene TRBV7-3, with D tentatively TRBD1 or TRBD2 (5 bases each). The V gene's germline CDR1 is SGHTA and CDR2 FQGTGA. Trimming removed 1 base at V and 2 bases at J, with 9 bases between. The CDR3 consists of 16 residues. CDR3 DNA sequence: TGTGCCAGCAGCTTAAACGGGGCGGCTGGGGCCAACGTCCTGACTTTC. It is translated as CASSLNGAAGANVLTF.

This clonotype was seen a few times. The rearrangement joins TRBV7-2 to TRBJ1-1; TRBD1 aligns across 11 bases. CDR3 length: 16 residues. V dropped 5 bases and J dropped 3; count of bases not matched to a gene: 8. Germline lookup yields CDR1 SGHTA and CDR2 FQGNSA. CDR3 in DNA: TGTGCCAGCAGCCAAGAACGGGACAGGGGGTACACTGAAGCTTTCTTT. Translated: CASSQERDRGYTEAFF.

This clonotype showed up just a few times. The chain joins TRBV20-1 to TRBJ2-7, with a possible D match to TRBD1 (7 bases). Germline V gene lookup returns CDR1 DFQATT and CDR2 SNEGSKA (reference sequence). The V end was cut by 0 bases, the J end by 5 bases, with 14 bases between. The CDR3 covers 14 residues. CDR3 sequence (DNA): TGCAGTGCTAGAGACAGGGGGGCGGTTAACGAGCAGTACTTC. Translated: CSARDRGAVNEQYF.

This clonotype was counted many times. The V and J genes are TRBV20-1 and TRBJ1-5; D not resolved. The CDR3 runs 13 residues. Trimming removed 3 bases at V and 0 bases at J, with 6 bases between. CDR1 and CDR2 from the germline V gene are DFQATT and SNEGSKA (reference sequence). This CDR3 is CSARVHSNQPQHF. CDR3 bases: TGCAGTGCTAGGGTTCATAGCAATCAGCCCCAGCATTTT.

The sample holds many counts of this clonotype. The V gene is TRBV12-3 or TRBV12-4, the J gene TRBJ1-4; D is unclear. The CDR3 has 14 residues. Trimming took off 7 bases at V and 8 bases at J, with 17 bases between the two ends. CDR3 in DNA: TGTGCCAGCACCTACGGAGAAGCTAGGGAAAAACTGTTTTTT. Protein product: CASTYGEAREKLFF.

The rearrangement uses TRBV29-1 and TRBJ1-4, with D possibly TRBD1 on 5 matching bases. V was cut by 6 bases and J by 10 bases, with 6 bases left in between. The V gene's germline CDR1 is SQVTM and CDR2 ANQGSEA. This CDR3 contains 9 residues. The CDR3 sequence: CSVRGKLFF. The DNA for the CDR3 is TGCAGCGTAAGGGGAAAACTGTTTTTT.

V is TRBV2 and J is TRBJ1-6, with a tentative D call TRBD1 (6 bases). Trimming took 6 bases from V and 0 from J, leaving 9 bases between them. The CDR3 is made up of 15 amino acids. Germline V CDR1 and CDR2: SNHLY, FYNNEI. Here the CDR3 reads CASSEDSSYNSPLHF. In DNA, the CDR3 is TGTGCCAGCAGCGAGGACAGCTCCTATAATTCACCCCTCCACTTT.

This clonotype was detected a few times. Here the CDR3 DNA reads TGTGCCAGCAAATTGACAGGGAACTACGAGCAGTACTTC. Translated, it gives CASKLTGNYEQYF. The chain joins TRBV5-6 to TRBJ2-7; 7 bases agree with TRBD1. After removal of 6 bases from V and 3 bases from J, the junction contained 6 bases not matched to a gene. There are 13 residues in the CDR3. Germline loops: CDR1 SGHDT, CDR2 YYEEEE.